The present T cell receptor (beta chain) was sequenced within a study of HIV-infected patients and healthy controls. This CDR3 region has 13 residues. Trimming removed 5 bases from V and 4 bases from J, with 11 bases in between. In germline, CDR1 is SEHNR, CDR2 FQNEAQ (reference sequence). Alpha and beta constant-region primers primed reverse transcription of around 500 ng RNA. Each of the alpha and beta chains got its own library through chain-specific third strand synthesis with indices. A 5' RACE adapter with a random hexamer and the SP2 primer site was joined to cDNA. One entry per CDR3 protein results from TCRdb running MiXCR on the 5' RACE reads. The sample contains some 13,000 distinct CDR3 sequences, roughly 9.9% of which appear only once. This clonotype was seen ten or more times. No cell fractionation was done, so the repertoire covers all unsorted peripheral blood T cells.

The TCR comes from an adult in good health. The V call is TRBV7-9, the J call TRBJ2-5, with D unclear. Sequenced: blood. The chain's CDR3 is CASSETDGETQYF. CDR3 coding DNA: TGTGCCAGCAGCGAGACGGACGGAGAGACCCAGTACTTC.